Here is one T cell receptor (beta chain) with its context. Its cognate antigen is unknown. Trimming left V 4 bases short and J 0 bases short, with 8 bases between. Germline CDR1 SGDLS, CDR2 YYNGEE. The CDR3 spans 14 residues. These data come from a study of CD8 T cells in ankylosing spondylitis. The study's findings and limits: Clones linked to disease were reported to show significant enrichment in matched ankylosing spondylitis synovial fluid. The authors found the disease-linked clones to be CD8+ and relatively rare in peripheral blood. Seemingly distinctive of ankylosing spondylitis blood was a TCR beta motif formed by eight highly homologous variants.

TCRdb recomputed calls from the 5' RACE reads with MiXCR, one row per CDR3 protein. The top ten clones hold less than 0.65% of a sample with about 800,000 distinct CDR3 sequences, about an eighth of them seen once. The material sequenced was blood, either unsorted or a sorted T cell fraction (not recorded which). The receptor comes from a male donor with ankylosing spondylitis. V and J are TRBV9 and TRBJ1-3; D is undetermined. CDR3 coding DNA: TGTGCCAGCAGCTCTCGGTCCTCTGGAAACACCATATATTTT. This sequence encodes CASSSRSSGNTIYF.